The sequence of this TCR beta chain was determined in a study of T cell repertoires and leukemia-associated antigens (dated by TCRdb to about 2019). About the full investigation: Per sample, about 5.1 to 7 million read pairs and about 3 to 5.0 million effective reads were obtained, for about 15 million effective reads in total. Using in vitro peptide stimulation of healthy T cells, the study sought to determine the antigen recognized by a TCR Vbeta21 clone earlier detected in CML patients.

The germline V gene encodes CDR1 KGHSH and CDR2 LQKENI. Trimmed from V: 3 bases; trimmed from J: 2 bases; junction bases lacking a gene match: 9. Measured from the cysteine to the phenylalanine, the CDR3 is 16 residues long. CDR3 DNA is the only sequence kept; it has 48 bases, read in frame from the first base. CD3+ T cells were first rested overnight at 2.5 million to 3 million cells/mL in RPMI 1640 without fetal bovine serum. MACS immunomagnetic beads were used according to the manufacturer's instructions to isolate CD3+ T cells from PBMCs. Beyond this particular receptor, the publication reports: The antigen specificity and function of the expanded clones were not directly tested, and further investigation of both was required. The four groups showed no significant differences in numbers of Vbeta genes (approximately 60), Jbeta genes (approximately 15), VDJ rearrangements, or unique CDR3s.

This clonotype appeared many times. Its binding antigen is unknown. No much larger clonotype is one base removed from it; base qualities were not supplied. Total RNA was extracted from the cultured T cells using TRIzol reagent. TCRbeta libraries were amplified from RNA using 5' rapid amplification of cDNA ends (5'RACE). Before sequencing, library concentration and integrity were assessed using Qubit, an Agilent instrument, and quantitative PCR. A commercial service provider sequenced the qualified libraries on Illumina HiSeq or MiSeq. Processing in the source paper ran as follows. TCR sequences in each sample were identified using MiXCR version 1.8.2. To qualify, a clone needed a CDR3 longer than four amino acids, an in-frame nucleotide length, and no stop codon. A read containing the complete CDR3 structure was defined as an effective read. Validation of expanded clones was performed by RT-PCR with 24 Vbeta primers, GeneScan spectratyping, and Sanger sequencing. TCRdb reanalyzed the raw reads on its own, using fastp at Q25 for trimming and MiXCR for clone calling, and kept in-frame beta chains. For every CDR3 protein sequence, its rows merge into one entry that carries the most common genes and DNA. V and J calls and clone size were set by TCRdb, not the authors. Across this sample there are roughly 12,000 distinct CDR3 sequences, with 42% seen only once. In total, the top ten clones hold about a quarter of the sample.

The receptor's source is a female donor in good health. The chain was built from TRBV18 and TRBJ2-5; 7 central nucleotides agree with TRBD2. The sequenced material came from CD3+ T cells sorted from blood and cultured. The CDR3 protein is CASSPNQRDSQETQYF. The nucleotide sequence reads TGTGCCAGCTCACCGAACCAGCGGGACTCGCAAGAGACCCAGTACTTC.